The present entry profiles one T cell receptor beta chain with its context. These data are taken from a study of cytotoxic CD8 clonotypes in ibrutinib-treated CLL. V lost 2 bases to trimming and J lost 0 bases; unmatched junction nucleotides: 3. Looked up from germline, CDR1 is MNHEY and CDR2 is SMNVEV (reference sequence). CDR3 length: 15 amino acids. Assay: immunoSEQ multiplex PCR; the TCRdb copy retains only in-frame clones and omits some. The profile shows 150,000 to 200,000 clones, about four fifths of them singletons. The V and J genes are TRBV27 and TRBJ1-2; 7 bases fit TRBD1. The TCR was taken from a human donor with chronic lymphocytic leukemia. Source: PBMCs, taken after 24 months of ibrutinib treatment. The DNA for the CDR3 is TGTGCCAGCAGTTTACAGGGGGTGGCTAACTATGGCTACACCTTC. It encodes CASSLQGVANYGYTF.